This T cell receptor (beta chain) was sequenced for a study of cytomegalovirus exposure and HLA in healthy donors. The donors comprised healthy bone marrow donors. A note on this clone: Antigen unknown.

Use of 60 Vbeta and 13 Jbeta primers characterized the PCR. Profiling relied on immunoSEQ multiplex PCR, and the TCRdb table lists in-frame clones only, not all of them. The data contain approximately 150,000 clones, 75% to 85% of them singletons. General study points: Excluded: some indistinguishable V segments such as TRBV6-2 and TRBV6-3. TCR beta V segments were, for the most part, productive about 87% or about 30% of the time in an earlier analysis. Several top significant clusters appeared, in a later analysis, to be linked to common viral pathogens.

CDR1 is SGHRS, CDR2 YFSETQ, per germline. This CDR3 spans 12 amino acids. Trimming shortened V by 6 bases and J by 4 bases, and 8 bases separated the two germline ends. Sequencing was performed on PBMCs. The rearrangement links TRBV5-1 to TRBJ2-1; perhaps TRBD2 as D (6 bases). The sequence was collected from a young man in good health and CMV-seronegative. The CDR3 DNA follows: TGCGCCAGCACGCGGGAATACAATGAGCAGTTCTTC. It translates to CASTREYNEQFF.